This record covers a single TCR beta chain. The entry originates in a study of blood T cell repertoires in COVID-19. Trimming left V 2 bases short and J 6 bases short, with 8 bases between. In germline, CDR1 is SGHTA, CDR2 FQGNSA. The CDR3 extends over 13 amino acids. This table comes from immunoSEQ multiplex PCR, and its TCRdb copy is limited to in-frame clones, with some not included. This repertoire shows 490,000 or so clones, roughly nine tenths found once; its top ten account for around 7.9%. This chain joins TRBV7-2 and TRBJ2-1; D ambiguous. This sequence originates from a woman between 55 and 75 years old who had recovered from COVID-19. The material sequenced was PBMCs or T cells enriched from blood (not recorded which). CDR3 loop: CASSLRQANEQFF. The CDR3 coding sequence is TGTGCCAGCAGCTTACGGCAGGCCAATGAGCAGTTCTTC.